This T cell receptor (beta chain) was retrieved from a study of blood T cell repertoires in COVID-19. Overall study: COVID-19 samples collected from the United States, Italy and Spain covered acute and convalescent phases. Sample material is recorded as cDNA or gDNA derived from T cells, B-cell-depleted T cells, or PBMCs.

Original methodology: Amplified reference gene primers provided the basis for estimating nucleated cell counts. Using immunoSEQ multiplex PCR, the repertoire was profiled, and TCRdb retains in-frame clones only, with some absent. The V and J calls and the clone size are those of that table, but D and trimming were determined from the DNA. The data show more than 85,000 clones, about 85% seen once. The table lists this clone with a count of one. Germline V CDR1 and CDR2: SQVTM, ANQGSEA. Trimming pared 2 bases from V and 2 bases from J, leaving 4 bases between. CDR3 length equals 12 residues. The rearrangement joins TRBV29-1 to TRBJ1-5; D gene unclear. This TCR derives from a man aged 65 to 79 with acute or convalescent COVID-19. What was sequenced was peripheral blood. CDR3 DNA: TGCAGCGTTGAAACAGGCAATCAGCCCCAGCATTTT. This encodes CSVETGNQPQHF. Full variable domain (rest looked up from reference TRBV29-1 and TRBJ1-5): SAVISQKPSRDICQRGTSLTIQCQVDSQVTMMFWYRQQPGQSLTLIATANQGSEATYESGFVIDKFPISRPNLTFSTLTVSNMSPEDSSIYLCSVETGNQPQHFGDGTRLSIL.